Below are 22 T cell receptor beta chains sequenced from a single sample in a study of T cell repertoires in aging, cancer and after chemotherapy. Rearranged V-D-J TRB sequences were amplified with a mixed TRB-A/B primer pool. TCRdb reprocessed the multiplex PCR reads via MiXCR and lists one record per CDR3 protein. The sample carries around 6,500 distinct CDR3 sequences, approximately 22% recorded once. Amplification of TCR beta used genomic DNA extracted from peripheral blood. The specimen was blood. These receptors all stem from a human donor with a blood cancer.

This clonotype qualifies as medium-sized (0.01 to 0.1%). The genes are TRBV15 and TRBJ1-5; D is perhaps TRBD1 (5 bases). The CDR3 has 14 residues. Trimming left V 0 bases short and J 5 bases short, with 8 bases between. CDR1 and CDR2 from the germline V gene are LNHNV and YYDKDF (reference sequence). Written as DNA, the CDR3 is TGTGCCACCAGCAGAGATCTAGGGGATCAGCCCCAGCATTTT. It is translated as CATSRDLGDQPQHF. Based on the CDR3 plus reference TRBV15 and TRBJ1-5, the full variable domain is DAMVIQNPRYQVTQFGKPVTLSCSQTLNHNVMYWYQQKSSQAPKLLFHYYDKDFNNEADTPDNFQSRRPNTSFCFLDIRSPGLGDTAMYLCATSRDLGDQPQHFGDGTRLSIL.

The chain employs TRBV28 and TRBJ1-2; D not resolved. The CDR3 has 13 residues. With 5 bases removed from V and 0 bases from J, the gap between germline ends came to 7 bases. The germline V gene has CDR1 MDHEN and CDR2 SYDVKM. This CDR3 is CASSQQANYGYTF. CDR3 nucleotide sequence: TGTGCCAGCAGTCAGCAAGCTAACTATGGCTACACCTTC.

J is TRBJ2-2 and V is TRBV20-1; 8 bases agree with TRBD2. The CDR3 loop spans 14 amino acids. Germline V lookup: CDR1 DFQATT, CDR2 SNEGSKA (reference sequence). V lost 5 bases to trimming and J lost 4 bases; unmatched junction nucleotides: 6. CDR3 in amino acids: CSAPVGTSTGELFF. Written as DNA, the CDR3 is TGCAGTGCTCCAGTTGGGACTAGCACCGGGGAGCTGTTTTTT.

For the CDR3, the DNA is TGTGCCACCAGTGATGCCCGACAGGGGAGGACTGAAGCTTTCTTT. This translates into CATSDARQGRTEAFF. The gene calls are TRBV24-1 and TRBJ1-1, with 8 bases lining up with TRBD1. Trimming cost V 3 bases and J 5 bases; bases outside gene matches: 7. CDR1 and CDR2 (germline): KGHDR, SFDVKD. The CDR3 is made up of 15 amino acids.

By sample share, this clonotype is medium-sized. V usage is TRBV12-3 or TRBV12-4 and J usage is TRBJ2-1, with a possible D match to TRBD2 (6 bases). CDR3 length: 19 amino acids. Trimming took 6 bases from V and 0 from J, leaving 24 bases between them. The CDR3 loop is CASSPTLLSGPSSYNEQFF. CDR3 coding DNA: TGTGCCAGCAGCCCAACCCTCCTTAGCGGACCGAGCTCCTACAATGAGCAGTTCTTC.

The CDR3 DNA reads as TGTGCCAGCAGCCAACCTGGTTTAGGGCCGAACACTGAAGCTTTCTTT. It codes for CASSQPGLGPNTEAFF. The chain links TRBV14 to TRBJ1-1; no clear D. CDR3 length equals 16 residues. Germline-derived CDR1 and CDR2 are SGHDN and FVKESK. The germline V and J ends were trimmed by 2 bases and 1 base, with 14 bases remaining between them. The whole variable domain, remainder taken from reference TRBV14 and TRBJ1-1, is EAGVTQFPSHSVIEKGQTVTLRCDPISGHDNLYWYRRVMGKEIKFLLHFVKESKQDESGMPNNRFLAERTGGTYSTLKVQPAELEDSGVYFCASSQPGLGPNTEAFFGQGTRLTVV.

By sample fraction, this clonotype is medium-sized. The V and J genes are TRBV19 and TRBJ1-6, with 8 bases lining up with TRBD1. V lost 7 bases to trimming and J lost 6 bases; unmatched junction nucleotides: 5. The germline gives CDR1 LNHDA, CDR2 SQIVND (reference sequence). This CDR3 has 14 amino acids. This chain's CDR3 is CASTVDRVNSPLHF. The CDR3 coding sequence is TGTGCCAGTACCGTGGACAGGGTTAATTCACCCCTCCACTTT.

This clonotype is judged medium-sized. This sequence joins TRBV30 and TRBJ2-3; no definite D call. The CDR3 runs 15 residues. V lost 1 base and J 1 base, leaving 12 bases between the germline ends. In germline, CDR1 is GTSNPN, CDR2 SVGIG (reference sequence). The CDR3 DNA sequence: TGTGCCTGGAGTGGGAAGGCCGCCGGCACAGATACGCAGTATTTT. Translated: CAWSGKAAGTDTQYF.

This clonotype rates as medium-sized (0.01 to 0.1%). The J gene is TRBJ2-2, the V gene TRBV27; the D gene could be TRBD1 or TRBD2 (5 bases each). The V gene's germline CDR1 is MNHEY and CDR2 SMNVEV (reference sequence). V lost 4 bases and J lost 3, with 9 bases in between. The CDR3 runs to 14 residues. Here the CDR3 reads CASSSGTYTGELFF. CDR3 DNA: TGTGCCAGCAGTTCAGGGACCTACACCGGGGAGCTGTTTTTT.

Relative to its sample, this clonotype is medium-sized. The chain links TRBV11-1 to TRBJ2-1, with D possibly TRBD1 on 5 matching bases. The CDR3 is 17 amino acids. The V end lost 0 bases, the J end lost 6 bases, and 18 bases lay between the germline ends. Per germline, CDR1 SGHAT and CDR2 FQDESV (reference sequence). Here the CDR3 DNA reads TGTGCCAGCAGCTTAGCGCCCTCACCCAGGGCCACCAATGAGCAGTTCTTC. Its protein is CASSLAPSPRATNEQFF.

About this clonotype: This may be a read error, as it is one base from a much larger clone. The V and J genes are TRBV5-5 and TRBJ2-5; 8 nucleotides align to TRBD2. This CDR3 region has 16 residues. CDR1 SGHKS and CDR2 YYEKEE come from the germline V gene (reference sequence). The CDR3 spells CASNLGGLAGQETQYF. The CDR3 region has the DNA TGTGCCAGCAACTTGGGAGGCCTAGCGGGTCAAGAGACCCAGTACTTC.

Notes on this clonotype: Since a much larger clone is just one base distant, this may be a read error. The chain combines TRBV15 with TRBJ1-1; D is perhaps TRBD1 (6 bases). From germline, CDR1 is LNHNV and CDR2 YYDKDF (reference sequence). The length of the CDR3 is 16 residues. The DNA of the CDR3 is TGTGCCACCAGCGGGACCTTGACAGGTTGGAACACTGAAGCTCTCTTT. This encodes CATSGTLTGWNTEALF. The full variable domain, in which reference TRBV15 and TRBJ1-1 provide the parts outside the CDR3, is DAMVIQNPRYQVTQFGKPVTLSCSQTLNHNVMYWYQQKSSQAPKLLFHYYDKDFNNEADTPDNFQSRRPNTSFCFLDIRSPGLGDTAMYLCATSGTLTGWNTEALFGQGTRLTVV.

The DNA of the CDR3 is TGTGCCAGTAGTATCATCCTGGGACAGGGGGCTGAAGCTTTCTTT. Translated: CASSIILGQGAEAFF. The chain recombines TRBV19 with TRBJ1-1; 11 nucleotides line up with TRBD1. Looked up from germline, CDR1 is LNHDA and CDR2 is SQIVND (reference sequence). This CDR3 region has 15 residues. V shed 3 bases, J shed 6 bases, and the junction held 6 bases outside the gene matches.

This clonotype is medium-sized within its sample. This chain connects TRBV15 to TRBJ2-5; TRBD2 aligns across 8 bases. V lost 5 bases and J lost 4; bases outside the gene matches: 0. This CDR3 is built from 12 residues. Germline CDR1 LNHNV, CDR2 YYDKDF (reference sequence). The DNA for the CDR3 is TGTGCCACCAGCCGGGGGGGAGAGACCCAGTACTTC. Translating gives CATSRGGETQYF.

This chain uses TRBV28 with TRBJ1-2; tentatively, D is TRBD1 (6 bases). The CDR3 consists of 14 residues. V was cut by 5 bases and J by 5 bases, with 15 bases left in between. CDR1 is MDHEN, CDR2 SYDVKM, per germline. The CDR3 loop reads CASSPGGGAYGYTF. The CDR3 DNA reads as TGTGCCAGCAGTCCGGGCGGGGGGGCTTATGGCTACACCTTC.

This clonotype was observed a few times. J is TRBJ2-7 and V is TRBV19; D not certain. CDR3 length equals 15 residues. V was clipped by 5 bases and J by 2 bases, with 16 bases between them. CDR1 is LNHDA, CDR2 SQIVND, per germline (reference sequence). CDR3 amino acids: CASSGFFDGAYEQYF. The DNA of the CDR3 is TGTGCCAGTAGTGGTTTTTTTGACGGAGCCTACGAGCAGTACTTC.

This clonotype appeared a few times. The chain carries TRBV7-9 and TRBJ2-1; 10 nucleotides agree with TRBD2. The germline CDR1 and CDR2 sequences are SEHNR and FQNEAQ (reference sequence). Trimming took 5 bases from V and 4 from J; bases not matched to a gene: 2. The CDR3 covers 14 residues. The CDR3 loop is CASSRTSGYNEQFF. Written as DNA, the CDR3 is TGTGCCAGCAGCCGGACTAGCGGATACAATGAGCAGTTCTTC.

The V and J genes are TRBV5-8 and TRBJ1-1, with D unresolved. Trimming left V 0 bases short and J 10 bases short, with 16 bases between. Germline V gene data show CDR1 as SGHTS and CDR2 as YDEGEE. This CDR3 is built from 14 residues. The CDR3 loop is CASSLGLGSEGAFF. CDR3 nucleotide sequence: TGTGCCAGCAGCTTGGGCTTAGGTTCGGAAGGAGCTTTCTTT.

This clonotype is termed medium-sized. V and J are TRBV6-6 and TRBJ1-2; TRBD1 agrees at 7 bases. The CDR3 loop spans 14 amino acids. Germline CDR1 and CDR2: MNHNY and SVGAGI (reference sequence). V dropped 5 bases and J dropped 4; count of bases not matched to a gene: 7. In DNA form, the CDR3 reads TGTGCCAGCAGTCTCCGGGACAGCATCTATGGCTACACCTTC. Its translation: CASSLRDSIYGYTF.

By proportion, this clonotype is medium-sized. The chain joins TRBV19 to TRBJ2-2; D uncertain. Germline loops: CDR1 LNHDA, CDR2 SQIVND (reference sequence). CDR3 size: 16 residues. V lost 3 bases and J lost 6, with 17 bases in between. The CDR3 reads CASSIGLGLISGELFF. The CDR3 nucleotides are TGTGCCAGTAGTATTGGCCTAGGTTTGATTTCCGGGGAGCTGTTTTTT.

By share, this clonotype ranks as medium-sized. The V call is TRBV19, the J call TRBJ2-3; the D is unclear. V was trimmed by 3 bases and J by 6 bases, leaving 16 bases between them. Germline loops: CDR1 LNHDA, CDR2 SQIVND (reference sequence). CDR3 length: 15 residues. The CDR3 spells CASSMETRPSDTQYF. The CDR3, as DNA: TGTGCCAGTAGTATGGAAACCCGACCCTCGGATACGCAGTATTTT.

This clonotype turned up a few times. The rearrangement uses TRBV6-1 and TRBJ1-1; the D gene is possibly TRBD1 (5 bases). The ends were cut back, 2 bases at V and 9 bases at J, with 10 bases in the middle. Germline lookup yields CDR1 MNHNS and CDR2 SASEGT. The CDR3 has 12 residues. Here the CDR3 reads CASSETAGKAFF. For the CDR3, the DNA is TGTGCCAGCAGTGAAACGGCAGGGAAAGCTTTCTTT.